This entry lists 32 T cell receptor beta chains sequenced from one sample in a study of blood T cell repertoires in COVID-19. Assay: immunoSEQ multiplex PCR; the TCRdb copy retains only in-frame clones and omits some. The sample has some 300,000 clones, 88% seen once; the top ten hold about 1%. Sequences were obtained from PBMCs or T cells enriched from blood (not recorded which). These receptor sequences come from a woman aged 25 to 39 who had recovered from COVID-19.

This clone appeared a single time. The CDR3 sequence: CASSPGNSAYEQYF. The CDR3 nucleotides are TGTGCCAGCAGTCCAGGGAACTCGGCCTACGAGCAGTACTTC. The gene calls are TRBV27 and TRBJ2-7; D possibly corresponds to TRBD1 (5 bases). Germline V gene data show CDR1 as MNHEY and CDR2 as SMNVEV (reference sequence). Trimming shortened V by 5 bases and J by 2 bases, and 13 bases separated the two germline ends. This CDR3 region has 14 residues.

The chain joins TRBV7-8 to TRBJ2-1; 8 bases are shared with TRBD2. The CDR3 is 18 amino acids. The germline V gene encodes CDR1 SGHVS and CDR2 FQNEAQ. V dropped 1 base and J dropped 0; count of bases not matched to a gene: 8. This CDR3 reads CASSLGVGGGSSYNEQFF. The CDR3 bases are TGTGCCAGCAGCTTAGGAGTCGGCGGGGGGAGCTCCTACAATGAGCAGTTCTTC.

This rearrangement joins TRBV6-5 to TRBJ1-5; 9 bases line up with TRBD1. The V gene end was trimmed by 8 bases and the J gene end by 5 bases; junction bases not matched to a gene: 7. This CDR3 is 14 amino acids long. Germline assignment: CDR1 MNHEY and CDR2 SVGAGI. The CDR3 reads CASHRGQADQPQHF. The CDR3 DNA sequence: TGTGCCAGCCACAGGGGGCAAGCGGATCAGCCCCAGCATTTT.

The chain combines TRBV28 with TRBJ1-5; D uncertain. Germline V lookup: CDR1 MDHEN, CDR2 SYDVKM. This CDR3 contains 13 residues. Trimming pared 1 base from V and 4 bases from J, leaving 5 bases between. The CDR3 DNA sequence: TGTGCCAGCAGTTTATCCCTTAATCAGCCCCAGCATTTT. Its protein product is CASSLSLNQPQHF.

This clone has just a few counts. An end of the junction differs from the germline gene, which may be a read error. The chain combines TRBV12-3 or TRBV12-4 with TRBJ2-5, with D uncertain. The CDR3 has 13 residues. The CDR3 nucleotides read TGTGCCAGCAGGTTAGATAGTTTTGAGACCCAGTACTTC. Its protein is CASRLDSFETQYF.

For the CDR3, the DNA is TGCGCCAGCAGCTTGGCAGTAACCGATGAGCAGTTCTTC. Translating gives CASSLAVTDEQFF. This chain connects TRBV5-1 to TRBJ2-1; D is unresolved. The CDR3 consists of 13 residues. Germline V CDR1 and CDR2: SGHRS, YFSETQ. V was clipped by 0 bases and J by 8 bases, with 9 bases between them.

This chain uses TRBV5-1 with TRBJ2-3; 9 bases match TRBD1. This CDR3 has 16 residues. J gave up 4 bases and V 4 bases, and 10 bases lay outside the gene matches. Germline CDR1 is SGHRS and CDR2 is YFSETQ. The CDR3 reads CASSLQHGTGSDTQYF. The CDR3 DNA follows: TGCGCCAGCAGCCTTCAACACGGGACAGGGTCAGATACGCAGTATTTT.

The rearrangement uses TRBV19 and TRBJ2-3; 7 bases are a match to TRBD2. Germline V gene sequence: CDR1 LNHDA, CDR2 SQIVND (reference sequence). The V gene end was trimmed by 1 base and the J gene end by 2 bases; junction bases not matched to a gene: 9. The CDR3 has 17 residues. This CDR3 reads CASSIGGGTTYTDTQYF. CDR3 bases: TGTGCCAGTAGTATAGGCGGGGGAACAACTTACACAGATACGCAGTATTTT.

J is TRBJ2-7 and V is TRBV4-1, with 10 bases identical to TRBD1. The CDR3 contains 16 residues. CDR1 and CDR2 (germline): MGHRA, YSYEKL. Trimming removed 1 base from V and 1 base from J; junction bases left unmatched: 4. CDR3: CASSQASGQGSYEQYF. CDR3 bases: TGCGCCAGCAGCCAAGCTTCGGGACAGGGGTCCTACGAGCAGTACTTC.

This rearrangement joins TRBV5-1 to TRBJ1-1, with TRBD1 as a possible D gene (5 bases). The CDR3 sequence is 16 residues long. Germline CDR1 SGHRS, CDR2 YFSETQ. V lost 1 base to trimming and J lost 3 bases, with 16 bases between them. Here the CDR3 reads CASSLIQEGPYTEAFF. The CDR3 DNA reads TGCGCCAGCAGCTTGATTCAGGAGGGGCCGTACACTGAAGCTTTCTTT.

CDR3 bases: TGTGCCAGCAGTCCCAGGGGTCGGACTGAAGCTTTCTTT. Protein: CASSPRGRTEAFF. This chain uses TRBV2 with TRBJ1-1; D might be TRBD1 (6 bases). The V end lost 5 bases, the J end lost 5 bases, and 12 bases lay between the germline ends. This CDR3 comprises 13 residues. CDR1 is SNHLY, CDR2 FYNNEI, per germline.

The rearrangement links TRBV24-1 to TRBJ1-1; D gene unclear. The germline V gene has CDR1 KGHDR and CDR2 SFDVKD. V gave up 0 bases and J gave up 5 bases, with 6 bases separating them. The CDR3 runs 13 residues. The CDR3 spells CATSDLTATEAFF. CDR3 nucleotides: TGTGCCACCAGTGATTTGACCGCGACTGAAGCTTTCTTT.

The chain joins TRBV5-1 to TRBJ2-1; 14 nucleotides agree with TRBD2. Germline V gene lookup returns CDR1 SGHRS and CDR2 YFSETQ. V gave up 3 bases and J gave up 9 bases; unmatched junction bases: 8. The CDR3 extends over 16 amino acids. In DNA, the CDR3 is TGCGCCAGCAGCTCTCTGGGGACTAGCGGGAGAAGTGAGCAGTTCTTC. As protein: CASSSLGTSGRSEQFF.

In its sample, this clone was seen a few times. V and J are TRBV6-5 and TRBJ1-5, with D tentatively TRBD1 (5 bases). The germline V gene has CDR1 MNHEY and CDR2 SVGAGI. V lost 0 bases and J 7 bases, leaving 10 bases between the germline ends. This CDR3 has 14 residues. Written as DNA, the CDR3 is TGTGCCAGCAGTTACTCGGGGGGGAAGCAGCCCCAGCATTTT. Encoded protein: CASSYSGGKQPQHF.

This clone was observed once. DNA of the CDR3: TGTGCCAGCAGGTTAGGGAGTGAGCAGTACTTC. Translating it yields CASRLGSEQYF. The chain employs TRBV27 and TRBJ2-7; perhaps TRBD2 as D (5 bases). Germline CDR1 reads MNHEY; CDR2 reads SMNVEV (reference sequence). The germline V and J ends were trimmed by 6 bases and 7 bases, with 10 bases remaining between them. This CDR3 is built from 11 residues.

The gene calls are TRBV13 and TRBJ2-5; TRBD2 matches at 10 bases. V lost 5 bases, J lost 2 bases, and 20 bases stayed unmatched. The V gene's germline CDR1 is PRHDT and CDR2 FYEKMQ (reference sequence). There are 20 residues in the CDR3. CDR3 amino acids: CASSARRVVGILAGQETQYF. The CDR3 nucleotides are TGTGCCAGCAGCGCGCGAAGGGTAGTCGGTATACTAGCGGGACAAGAGACCCAGTACTTC.

J is TRBJ2-2 and V is TRBV4-2; weak D call: TRBD1 (7 bases). Germline loops: CDR1 LGHNA, CDR2 YNFKEQ. The CDR3 extends over 21 amino acids. V lost 2 bases and J 2 bases, leaving 27 bases between the germline ends. The CDR3: CASSQKRRRGTDIINTGELFF. Written as DNA, the CDR3 is TGTGCCAGCAGCCAAAAAAGGAGGAGGGGGACAGACATAATTAACACCGGGGAGCTGTTTTTT.

Details on this clone: Its ends do not fully match the called genes, so a read error is possible. The chain has TRBV7-7 and TRBJ2-5; D is possibly TRBD2 (6 bases). Germline V gene sequence: CDR1 SSHAT, CDR2 FNYEAQ (reference sequence). This CDR3 is built from 15 residues. The CDR3 sequence is CASSPMAGRGETQYF. The CDR3 DNA sequence: TGTGCTAGCAGCCCTATGGCAGGGCGGGGAGAGACCCAGTACTTC.

This chain uses TRBV30 with TRBJ2-7, with 8 bases lining up with TRBD2. This CDR3 comprises 18 residues. CDR1 is GTSNPN, CDR2 SVGIG, per germline (reference sequence). Unmatched junction bases numbered 16, after V lost 0 bases and J lost 3 bases. This CDR3 is CAWSVLGGAGGVLYEQYF. The CDR3 nucleotides read TGTGCCTGGAGTGTACTTGGAGGTGCCGGGGGGGTCCTCTACGAGCAGTACTTC.

The chain combines TRBV27 with TRBJ1-3; weak D call: TRBD1 (6 bases). The germline gives CDR1 MNHEY, CDR2 SMNVEV (reference sequence). The CDR3 extends over 13 amino acids. V lost 6 bases and J lost 6, with 12 bases in between. The CDR3 loop is CASRPSGENTIYF. For the CDR3, the DNA is TGTGCCAGCAGACCATCAGGGGAAAACACCATATATTTT.

V and J are TRBV20-1 and TRBJ2-5; D is possibly TRBD1 (6 bases). CDR1 DFQATT and CDR2 SNEGSKA come from the germline V gene (reference sequence). The CDR3 is 11 residues long. Trimming shortened V by 3 bases and J by 5 bases, and 7 bases separated the two germline ends. The CDR3 sequence is CSASQGETQYF. In nucleotides, the CDR3 is TGCAGTGCTAGCCAGGGGGAGACCCAGTACTTC.

The chain employs TRBV5-6 and TRBJ2-5; perhaps TRBD1 as D (6 bases). The germline V gene encodes CDR1 SGHDT and CDR2 YYEEEE. The CDR3 length is 15 residues. Trimming stripped 1 base from V and 5 bases from J, with 15 bases between. CDR3 DNA: TGTGCCAGCAGCTTGATCACAGGGTACCGGGAGACCCAGTACTTC. It specifies CASSLITGYRETQYF.

The chain recombines TRBV14 with TRBJ2-4; 8 nucleotides match TRBD1. The V gene's germline CDR1 is SGHDN and CDR2 FVKESK. With V trimmed by 5 bases and J by 5 bases, 5 bases remained unmatched. The CDR3 covers 14 residues. As DNA, the CDR3 is TGTGCCAGCAGCTCCGGGACAGGAGAAAACATTCAGTACTTC. It encodes CASSSGTGENIQYF.

This clone has just a few counts. The V call is TRBV27, the J call TRBJ1-1, with D possibly being TRBD1 (6 bases). Trimming pared 0 bases from V and 1 base from J, leaving 9 bases between. CDR1 is MNHEY, CDR2 SMNVEV, per germline (reference sequence). The CDR3 has 15 amino acids. The DNA of the CDR3 is TGTGCCAGCAGTTTATCCAGGGGCCCGAACACTGAAGCTTTCTTT. It specifies CASSLSRGPNTEAFF.

This clone was seen a single time. The chain joins TRBV28 to TRBJ1-2, with a tentative D call TRBD1 (6 bases). The CDR3 loop spans 16 amino acids. The ends were cut back, 5 bases at V and 1 base at J, with 17 bases in the middle. Germline V gene lookup returns CDR1 MDHEN and CDR2 SYDVKM. The CDR3 coding sequence is TGTGCCAGCAGTACCCGGACAGACGATTATAACTATGGCTACACCTTC. This gives the protein CASSTRTDDYNYGYTF.

This rearrangement joins TRBV12-3 or TRBV12-4 to TRBJ2-5, with TRBD1 matching 8 bases. The CDR3 consists of 13 residues. Trimming cost V 6 bases and J 5 bases; bases outside gene matches: 5. The CDR3 loop reads CASRLRGRETQYF. The CDR3 DNA follows: TGTGCCAGCAGACTCAGGGGGCGGGAGACCCAGTACTTC.

J is TRBJ2-7 and V is TRBV5-1; 7 positions match TRBD1. The CDR3 sequence is 14 residues long. Trimming at V came to 3 bases and at J to 4 bases, leaving 7 bases not matched to a gene. Germline CDR1 and CDR2: SGHRS and YFSETQ. CDR3 amino acids: CASSYSGTAYEQYF. The CDR3 DNA follows: TGCGCCAGCAGCTACTCCGGGACAGCATACGAGCAGTACTTC.

The chain carries TRBV6-5 and TRBJ1-6; D gene unclear. In germline, CDR1 is MNHEY, CDR2 SVGAGI. The CDR3 loop spans 15 amino acids. Trimming cost V 6 bases and J 7 bases, with 16 bases left between them. CDR3 sequence (DNA): TGTGCCAGCAGCCGTTGGGAGCAGAACAATTCACCCCTCCACTTT. Amino acid sequence: CASSRWEQNNSPLHF.

The CDR3 DNA sequence: TGCGCCAGCAGCCAAGATACAGGGATCTATGGCTACACCTTC. This sequence encodes CASSQDTGIYGYTF. The V and J genes are TRBV4-1 and TRBJ1-2; a possible D gene is TRBD1 (6 bases). The V gene's germline CDR1 is MGHRA and CDR2 YSYEKL. V was cut by 0 bases and J by 4 bases, with 9 bases left in between. The CDR3 has 14 amino acids.

The chain combines TRBV28 with TRBJ2-3; no definite D call. With 5 bases removed from V and 3 bases from J, the gap between germline ends came to 12 bases. CDR3 length equals 14 residues. The germline V gene encodes CDR1 MDHEN and CDR2 SYDVKM. The CDR3 is CASSLVVATDTQYF. The CDR3 DNA reads TGTGCCAGCAGTCTGGTGGTGGCTACAGATACGCAGTATTTT.

V usage is TRBV5-1 and J usage is TRBJ2-7; D unclear. Germline CDR1 SGHRS, CDR2 YFSETQ. V dropped 1 base and J dropped 1 base, with 12 bases sitting between them. This CDR3 has 15 residues. The CDR3 coding sequence is TGCGCCAGCAGCTTGACGCGGCCTGGGTCCTACGAGCAGTACTTC. The encoded protein is CASSLTRPGSYEQYF.

V and J are TRBV3-1 (or the pseudogene TRBV3-2) and TRBJ1-2, with D maybe TRBD1 (5 bases). The CDR3 runs to 13 residues. Germline V gives CDR1 LGHDT, CDR2 YNNKEL (reference sequence). V lost 0 bases, J lost 7 bases, and 9 bases lay in between. The CDR3 spells CASSQDGAFGYTF. DNA of the CDR3: TGTGCCAGCAGCCAAGATGGGGCCTTTGGCTACACCTTC.